This T cell receptor (beta chain) is from a study of cytomegalovirus exposure and HLA in healthy donors. 13 Jbeta primers and 60 Vbeta primers were used for the PCR. Data came from immunoSEQ multiplex PCR; TCRdb stores just in-frame clones and leaves some out. The sample has approximately 210,000 clones; roughly 82% are singletons. The specimen sequenced was PBMCs. This TCR was recovered from a man in his forties or fifties in good health and CMV-seropositive.

CDR3 in amino acids: CASSLQQGEKLFF. The DNA of the CDR3 is TGTGCCAGCAGCTTACAACAGGGAGAAAAACTGTTTTTT. The chain is built from TRBV7-9 and TRBJ1-4; D possibly corresponds to TRBD1 (6 bases). The V end lost 2 bases, the J end lost 8 bases, and 9 bases lay between the germline ends. The CDR3 length is 13 residues. CDR1 and CDR2 from the germline V gene are SEHNR and FQNEAQ (reference sequence).